This is a list of T cell receptor beta chains from one sample in a study of shared clonotypes between healthy human individuals. Libraries were prepared by immunoSEQ multiplex PCR; TCRdb keeps only in-frame clonotypes and omits some of them. The sample comprises about 2.1 million clones, around 93% of which are singletons, and about 1.5% rests with the top ten. Sample: naive CD8+ T cells from PBMCs. The receptors shown here come from a man between 18 and 29 years old in good health. Some clones in this sample may be carry-over from other donors' samples. Both conserved end residues are part of each CDR3. A D gene is named only where the DNA matches it firmly. Clone size is given for some rows only: seen once, a few or many times, or a class if the clone is expanded.

J: TRBJ2-7
V: TRBV4-1
length: 16
size: NA
D: TRBD2
CDR3: CASSHRLAGGLYEQYF
DNA: TGCGCCAGCAGCCATAGACTAGCGGGAGGATTGTACGAGCAGTACTTC

J: TRBJ2-1
V: TRBV7-8
length: 17
size: NA
D: TRBD2
CDR3: CASPPAPSGIPYNEQFF
DNA: TGTGCCAGTCCGCCGGCTCCTAGCGGGATCCCCTACAATGAGCAGTTCTTC

J: TRBJ2-7
V: TRBV27
length: 14
size: NA
D: NA
CDR3: CASSLGSQSYEQYF
DNA: TGTGCCAGCAGTCTAGGGAGTCAGTCCTACGAGCAGTACTTC

J: TRBJ2-2
V: TRBV7-6
length: 12
size: NA
D: NA
CDR3: CASSLVDGELFF
DNA: TGTGCCAGCAGCTTAGTGGACGGGGAGCTGTTTTTT

J: TRBJ2-5
V: TRBV6-5
length: 16
size: NA
D: TRBD1
CDR3: CASSYRTGGLGETQYF
DNA: TGTGCCAGCAGTTACCGAACAGGGGGCCTTGGGGAGACCCAGTACTTC

J: TRBJ1-1
V: TRBV7-2
length: 11
size: NA
D: NA
CDR3: CASSYGQEAFF
DNA: TGTGCCAGCAGTTATGGACAGGAAGCTTTCTTT

J: TRBJ1-2
V: TRBV19
length: 12
size: few
D: TRBD1
CDR3: CASSNRGDGYTF
DNA: TGTGCCAGTAGTAACAGGGGAGATGGCTACACCTTC

J: TRBJ1-5
V: TRBV19
length: 13
size: NA
D: NA
CDR3: CASSIGFNQPQHF
DNA: TGTGCCAGTAGTATTGGTTTCAATCAGCCCCAGCATTTT

J: TRBJ2-1
V: TRBV28
length: 13
size: NA
D: TRBD2
CDR3: CASSFGGGNEQFF
DNA: TGTGCCAGCAGTTTTGGGGGGGGAAATGAGCAGTTCTTC

J: TRBJ2-1
V: TRBV11-2
length: 14
size: NA
D: NA
CDR3: CASSLGGRHNEQFF
DNA: TGTGCCAGCAGCTTAGGGGGCAGGCACAATGAGCAGTTCTTC

J: TRBJ2-1
V: TRBV5-6
length: 16
size: NA
D: NA
CDR3: CASSVEGLRLYNEQFF
DNA: TGTGCCAGCAGTGTTGAGGGACTTCGCCTCTACAATGAGCAGTTCTTC

J: TRBJ2-3
V: TRBV9
length: 15
size: NA
D: NA
CDR3: CASSVGGRSTDTQYF
DNA: TGTGCCAGCAGCGTAGGCGGGCGTAGCACAGATACGCAGTATTTT

J: TRBJ1-1
V: TRBV5-4
length: 11
size: once
D: NA
CDR3: CASSFRGEAFF
DNA: TGTGCCAGCAGCTTTCGGGGGGAAGCTTTCTTT

J: TRBJ2-7
V: TRBV6-1
length: 12
size: NA
D: NA
CDR3: CASSEIKYEQYF
DNA: TGTGCCAGCAGTGAGATAAAGTACGAGCAGTACTTC

J: TRBJ2-5
V: TRBV27
length: 16
size: NA
D: TRBD1
CDR3: CASSPREDRGQETQYF
DNA: TGTGCCAGCAGTCCCCGAGAGGACAGGGGGCAAGAGACCCAGTACTTC

J: TRBJ2-1
V: TRBV14
length: 17
size: once
D: NA
CDR3: CASSLPRMGPSYNEQFF
DNA: TGTGCCAGCAGCCTCCCCCGGATGGGCCCCTCGTACAATGAGCAGTTCTTC

J: TRBJ2-7
V: TRBV7-9
length: 15
size: NA
D: TRBD2
CDR3: CASSPKTGGSYEQYF
DNA: TGTGCCAGCAGCCCAAAAACGGGGGGTTCCTACGAGCAGTACTTC

J: TRBJ2-7
V: TRBV4-2
length: 13
size: once
D: NA
CDR3: CASSPQGSYEQYF
DNA: TGTGCCAGCAGCCCACAGGGTTCCTACGAGCAGTACTTC

J: TRBJ1-1
V: TRBV28
length: 12
size: NA
D: NA
CDR3: CASSFPSTEAFF
DNA: TGTGCCAGCAGTTTCCCGAGCACTGAAGCTTTCTTT

J: TRBJ1-2
V: TRBV28
length: 13
size: NA
D: NA
CDR3: CASSLKGRYGYTF
DNA: TGTGCCAGCAGTCTAAAGGGCCGCTATGGCTACACCTTC

J: TRBJ2-7
V: TRBV19
length: 15
size: NA
D: NA
CDR3: CASSMYLSGAYEQYF
DNA: TGTGCCAGTAGTATGTATCTTAGCGGCGCCTACGAGCAGTACTTC

J: TRBJ2-7
V: TRBV4-2
length: 18
size: NA
D: NA
CDR3: CASRPLGSTEASSYEQYF
DNA: TGTGCCAGCCGCCCACTAGGGAGCACGGAGGCCAGCTCCTACGAGCAGTACTTC

J: TRBJ2-7
V: TRBV27
length: 16
size: once
D: TRBD2
CDR3: CASNPFTSGSPYEQYF
DNA: TGTGCCAGCAACCCGTTTACTAGCGGGAGCCCCTACGAGCAGTACTTC

J: TRBJ2-7
V: TRBV19
length: 15
size: NA
D: NA
CDR3: CASSMTPGLSYEQYF
DNA: TGTGCCAGTAGTATGACACCGGGCCTCTCCTACGAGCAGTACTTC

J: TRBJ2-7
V: TRBV6-1
length: 11
size: NA
D: NA
CDR3: CASKRGFGQYF
DNA: TGTGCCAGCAAAAGGGGATTTGGGCAGTACTTC

J: TRBJ1-4
V: TRBV5-1
length: 17
size: NA
D: TRBD1
CDR3: CASSLARTGRTNEKLFF
DNA: TGCGCCAGCAGCTTGGCCCGGACAGGGCGAACTAATGAAAAACTGTTTTTT

J: TRBJ1-2
V: TRBV30
length: 17
size: NA
D: NA
CDR3: CAWSLKYRTAANYGYTF
DNA: TGTGCCTGGAGTCTTAAATATAGGACAGCTGCTAACTATGGCTACACCTTC

J: TRBJ2-7
V: TRBV4-2
length: 16
size: NA
D: TRBD2
CDR3: CASSQEGASGRGEQYF
DNA: TGTGCCAGCAGCCAAGAGGGGGCTAGCGGGAGGGGCGAGCAGTACTTC

J: TRBJ1-2
V: TRBV5-1
length: 17
size: NA
D: TRBD1
CDR3: CASSLADRGLANYGYTF
DNA: TGCGCCAGCAGCTTGGCCGACAGGGGCCTAGCTAACTATGGCTACACCTTC

J: TRBJ2-2
V: TRBV7-8
length: 17
size: NA
D: TRBD1
CDR3: CASSLVAGTENTGELFF
DNA: TGTGCCAGCAGCTTAGTTGCCGGGACAGAGAACACCGGGGAGCTGTTTTTT

J: TRBJ2-7
V: TRBV4-2
length: 12
size: NA
D: NA
CDR3: CASSPGGTEQYF
DNA: TGTGCCAGCAGCCCTGGGGGGACCGAGCAGTACTTC

J: TRBJ2-1
V: TRBV10-1
length: 13
size: NA
D: NA
CDR3: CASSPGPYNEQFF
DNA: TGCGCCAGCAGTCCAGGGCCCTACAATGAGCAGTTCTTC

J: TRBJ2-2
V: TRBV29-1
length: 11
size: few
D: NA
CDR3: CSVEEAGELFF
DNA: TGCAGCGTTGAAGAGGCCGGGGAGCTGTTTTTT

J: TRBJ2-1
V: TRBV7-3
length: 11
size: once
D: NA
CDR3: CASSHRDEQFF
DNA: TGTGCCAGCAGCCACCGGGATGAGCAGTTCTTC

J: TRBJ1-5
V: TRBV28
length: 15
size: NA
D: TRBD1
CDR3: CASMGPDRGNQPQHF
DNA: TGTGCCAGCATGGGGCCAGACAGGGGCAATCAGCCCCAGCATTTT

J: TRBJ1-2
V: TRBV11-2
length: 15
size: NA
D: NA
CDR3: CASSGSGTGNYGYTF
DNA: TGTGCCAGCAGCGGATCCGGGACTGGGAACTATGGCTACACCTTC

J: TRBJ2-7
V: TRBV19
length: 14
size: NA
D: TRBD1
CDR3: CASSRDRFPYEQYF
DNA: TGTGCCAGTAGTAGGGACAGGTTCCCCTACGAGCAGTACTTC

J: TRBJ1-1
V: TRBV6-5
length: 15
size: NA
D: NA
CDR3: CASSYSEGMNTEAFF
DNA: TGTGCCAGCAGTTATTCGGAGGGGATGAACACTGAAGCTTTCTTT

J: TRBJ1-4
V: TRBV9
length: 16
size: NA
D: TRBD1
CDR3: CASSPGQYATNEKLFF
DNA: TGTGCCAGCAGCCCGGGACAGTATGCAACTAATGAAAAACTGTTTTTT

J: TRBJ2-5
V: TRBV7-9
length: 15
size: NA
D: TRBD1
CDR3: CASSLTSGGGETQYF
DNA: TGTGCCAGCAGCTTAACCTCAGGGGGCGGGGAGACCCAGTACTTC

J: TRBJ2-1
V: TRBV11-1
length: 15
size: NA
D: TRBD2
CDR3: CASSPLAGLYNEQFF
DNA: TGTGCCAGCAGCCCCCTAGCGGGATTATACAATGAGCAGTTCTTC

J: TRBJ2-7
V: TRBV5-4
length: 16
size: NA
D: TRBD1
CDR3: CASSGGQGSTLDEQYF
DNA: TGTGCCAGCAGCGGTGGACAGGGATCGACGTTGGACGAGCAGTACTTC

J: TRBJ2-1
V: TRBV15
length: 16
size: NA
D: TRBD2
CDR3: CATSGRPGLADNEQFF
DNA: TGTGCCACCAGCGGAAGACCGGGACTAGCGGACAATGAGCAGTTCTTC

J: TRBJ1-1
V: TRBV9
length: 15
size: NA
D: NA
CDR3: CASSVGRGLNTEAFF
DNA: TGTGCCAGCAGCGTAGGGCGGGGCTTGAACACTGAAGCTTTCTTT

J: TRBJ2-7
V: TRBV11-2
length: 14
size: NA
D: NA
CDR3: CASSLGTSLYEQYF
DNA: TGTGCCAGCAGCTTAGGGACGAGCCTTTACGAGCAGTACTTC

J: TRBJ2-7
V: TRBV27
length: 14
size: once
D: NA
CDR3: CASSPSGLSYEQYF
DNA: TGTGCCAGCAGTCCCTCCGGTCTTAGTTACGAGCAGTACTTC

J: TRBJ1-1
V: TRBV28
length: 13
size: NA
D: NA
CDR3: CASSWTRNTEAFF
DNA: TGTGCCAGCAGCTGGACCCGGAACACTGAAGCTTTCTTT

J: TRBJ2-5
V: TRBV9
length: 15
size: NA
D: NA
CDR3: CASSMASGLQETQYF
DNA: TGTGCCAGCAGCATGGCCTCGGGATTACAAGAGACCCAGTACTTC

J: TRBJ1-2
V: TRBV5-6
length: 13
size: NA
D: TRBD1
CDR3: CASSSQGVYGYTF
DNA: TGTGCCAGCAGCTCCCAGGGGGTCTATGGCTACACCTTC

J: TRBJ2-1
V: TRBV7-9
length: 16
size: once
D: NA
CDR3: CASSLFGGRDENEQFF
DNA: TGTGCCAGCAGCTTATTCGGGGGGCGCGATGAAAATGAGCAGTTCTTC

J: TRBJ2-7
V: TRBV14
length: 15
size: NA
D: TRBD2
CDR3: CASSRTSGRKDEQYF
DNA: TGTGCCAGCAGCCGCACTAGCGGGAGAAAAGACGAGCAGTACTTC

J: TRBJ2-5
V: TRBV28
length: 16
size: NA
D: NA
CDR3: CASSLEFGAGQETQYF
DNA: TGTGCCAGCAGTTTAGAGTTTGGGGCAGGGCAAGAGACCCAGTACTTC

J: TRBJ2-1
V: TRBV5-1
length: 11
size: NA
D: NA
CDR3: CASSRLDEQFF
DNA: TGCGCCAGCAGCCGGCTGGATGAGCAGTTCTTC

J: TRBJ2-3
V: TRBV18
length: 15
size: NA
D: NA
CDR3: CASSRVQGDADTQYF
DNA: TGTGCCAGCTCACGGGTCCAGGGAGACGCAGATACGCAGTATTTT

J: TRBJ2-3
V: TRBV9
length: 13
size: NA
D: NA
CDR3: CASSPPSADTQYF
DNA: TGTGCCAGCAGCCCCCCCTCAGCAGATACGCAGTATTTT

J: TRBJ2-1
V: TRBV10-3
length: 14
size: once
D: NA
CDR3: CAIAGGTSHNEQFF
DNA: TGTGCCATCGCTGGGGGTACATCCCACAATGAGCAGTTCTTC

J: TRBJ2-1
V: TRBV7-9
length: 12
size: NA
D: NA
CDR3: CASSLAVNEQFF
DNA: TGTGCCAGCAGCTTAGCAGTCAATGAGCAGTTCTTC

J: TRBJ2-7
V: TRBV7-6
length: 14
size: NA
D: NA
CDR3: CASSLPGEVGEQYF
DNA: TGTGCCAGCAGCTTGCCCGGGGAGGTAGGCGAGCAGTACTTC

J: TRBJ1-1
V: TRBV5-1
length: 12
size: once
D: NA
CDR3: CASSVTATEAFF
DNA: TGCGCCAGCAGCGTGACGGCCACTGAAGCTTTCTTT